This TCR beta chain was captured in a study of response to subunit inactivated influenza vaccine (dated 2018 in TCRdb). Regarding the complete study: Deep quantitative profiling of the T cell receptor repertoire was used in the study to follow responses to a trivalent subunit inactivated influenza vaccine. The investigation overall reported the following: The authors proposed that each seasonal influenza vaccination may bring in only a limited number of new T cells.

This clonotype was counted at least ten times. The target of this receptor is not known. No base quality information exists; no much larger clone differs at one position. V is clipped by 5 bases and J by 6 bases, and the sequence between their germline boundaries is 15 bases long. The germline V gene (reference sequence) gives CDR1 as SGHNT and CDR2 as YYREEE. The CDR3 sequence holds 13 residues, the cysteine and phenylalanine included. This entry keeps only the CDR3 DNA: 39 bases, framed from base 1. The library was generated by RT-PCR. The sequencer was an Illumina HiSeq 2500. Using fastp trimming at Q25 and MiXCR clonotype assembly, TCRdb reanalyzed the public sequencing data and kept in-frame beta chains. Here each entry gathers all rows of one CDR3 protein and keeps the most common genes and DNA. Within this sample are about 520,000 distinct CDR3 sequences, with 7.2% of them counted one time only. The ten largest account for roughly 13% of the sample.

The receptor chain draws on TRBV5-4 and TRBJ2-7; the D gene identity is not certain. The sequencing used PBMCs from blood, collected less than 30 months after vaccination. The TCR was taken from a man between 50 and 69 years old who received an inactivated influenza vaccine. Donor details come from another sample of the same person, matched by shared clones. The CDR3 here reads CASSSIQIPEQYF. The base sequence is TGTGCCAGCAGTTCGATACAGATCCCCGAGCAGTACTTC.